This T cell receptor (beta chain) was recorded in a study of cytomegalovirus exposure and HLA in healthy donors. On this clone: Its antigen is still unknown.

Study-level results: Later on, a genetic analysis was performed. It linked a missense variant in DCLRE1C with V- and J-gene trimming of TCR beta.

Germline loops: CDR1 MDHEN, CDR2 SYDVKM. The J segment lost 2 bases and the V segment lost 6 bases, leaving 5 bases of the junction unmatched. The CDR3 covers 14 residues. PCR was performed using 60 Vbeta and 13 Jbeta primers. Here immunoSEQ multiplex PCR was the method, and the copy in TCRdb shows in-frame clones only, minus some. Found here are 130,000 or so clones, over 70% of them singletons; the top ten hold around 2.9%. The sequence derives from a man aged 25 to 40 in good health and CMV-seronegative. Sequenced sample: PBMCs. This chain connects TRBV28 to TRBJ2-7; TRBD1 aligns across 9 bases. In DNA, the CDR3 is TGTGCCAGCAGACTACAGGGGGCGCCCTACGAGCAGTACTTC. The encoded protein is CASRLQGAPYEQYF.